This T cell receptor beta chain was sequenced during a study of cytomegalovirus exposure and HLA in healthy donors (TCRdb year 2017). For the wider study: According to an earlier analysis of 450 to 650 of the donors, about 179 million T cells yielded over 90 million unique TCR beta sequences and 276 Gb of sequence data. In a later genetic analysis, genome-wide SNP genotypes for 398 of the 666 donors were used, and that subset was treated as a discovery cohort. An early release that covered roughly 600 HLA-typed donors contained approximately 300 gigabases of sequencing data and 80 million or so unique TCR sequences. Every repertoire in the discovery cohort had been generated on one and the same sequencing platform. An earlier analysis of nearly 600 of the donors applied high-throughput TCR beta sequencing to assess whether each TCR beta V gene segment acted as functional or pseudogenic. The number of typed donors differed by locus: 629-630 for A, B, C, DRB1 and DQB1; approximately 520 for DQA1; some 610 for DPA1; and some 430 for DPB1. In a later analysis, previously published TCR beta repertoires from 666 donors were re-analyzed and high-resolution HLA genotyping was added so that TCR occurrence patterns could be studied. The study profiled the T cell repertoires of about 640 subjects by immunosequencing and related them to cytomegalovirus serostatus. The study combined high-throughput TCR immunosequencing, statistical association of individual TCRs with disease status, and machine learning to predict cytomegalovirus infection status. Donor age, sex, ethnicity and CMV serostatus were collected together with the repertoire data. Across around 400 genotyped donors of the cohort, an average of roughly 250,000 unique TCR beta nucleotide sequences per donor were sequenced, and roughly a sixth of those sequences were non-productive. A separate validation cohort of approximately 120 different subjects was used in addition to the approximately 610-subject first cohort. HLA typing included class I and class II loci at four-digit resolution. The later analysis used no new phenotypic data to find candidate immune exposures, relying instead on TCR beta sequences and their occurrence across donors. The genetic ancestry cluster associated with self-reported Caucasian donors included over 80% of the 398 genotyped donors. Several DR-DQ haplotypes were handled as single units for association and clustering because linkage in the cohort was strong. The study aimed to test whether cataloging public T cell receptors could reveal signatures of past pathogen exposure.

In total, over 600 healthy bone marrow donors made up the cohort. At the time of sampling, all cohort members were nominally healthy, though unrecorded immune exposures were likely present. The donor was CMV seronegative and was included in the group of a few hundred seronegative cohort members. A peripheral blood sample was collected from each donor, and TCR beta sequencing was performed on peripheral blood mononuclear cells. The Qiagen DNeasy Blood Extraction Kit was used to extract genomic DNA from the blood cell samples. Results and caveats for the whole study, not just this receptor: According to a later analysis, TCR association rates differed among HLA loci, with DRB1 alleles showing the most associated TCRs and HLA-C alleles showing the fewest. Correlated functional status among segregating V segments might be attributable to linkage disequilibrium, but an unknown experimental factor could not be ruled out. A total of 150 or so TCR beta chains were listed by the study as associated with cytomegalovirus. When HLA alleles, especially DR and DQ, strongly co-occurred, TCR associations were difficult to assign to individual alleles. A later analysis reported that several top co-occurrence clusters appeared linked to parvovirus B19, influenza, CMV and Epstein-Barr virus. A further reported finding was that TCR beta sequences accurately predicted the HLA-A and HLA-B alleles for most subjects in the first cohort. A cluster of highly shared sequence variants was judged likely to be a technical artifact of the sequencing pipeline. Cytomegalovirus status was reported to be diagnosed by the classifier with high specificity and sensitivity in both the original and validation cohorts. For the cohort, immune exposure information was limited to CMV serostatus. Because HLA typing was missing for some donors at each locus, association tests included only the typed subset. This cohort had only TCR beta chains sequenced, and the lack of alpha or paired-chain data limited which features could be detected. While some public TCRs were present in many individuals, most TCR sequences turned up only very rarely across donors. It was suggested by the authors that the approach could potentially be generalized to other disease states and immunological phenotypes. A later analysis found that HLA-associated TCR beta chains were more clonally expanded and had lower generation probabilities than equally common non-associated chains. The 87-base-pair reads could not distinguish some IMGT-functional V segments, including TRBV6-2 and TRBV6-3, so those segments were excluded. A later genetic analysis associated a missense DCLRE1C variant with V-gene and J-gene trimming of TCR beta chains, and an independent cohort replicated the association. At a false discovery rate of 0.05, a later analysis linked around 15,000 TCR beta sequences to specific HLA alleles. In vitro tests confirmed that a few of the cytomegalovirus-associated TCR beta chains recognize cytomegalovirus antigens. The earlier analysis of 450 to 700 of the donors excluded 15 to 20 rarely observed V segments, including chromosome 9 orphons, because counts were too low. Compared with the roughly 710-donor mean, donors in an Asian-associated ancestry cluster had fewer N-insertions in productive TCRs, according to a later genetic analysis. In a later analysis, most CMV-associated TCR beta chains were found to appear HLA-restricted, with HLA associations seemingly driven largely by CMV exposure. Roughly uniform sequencing depth across donors was assumed in presence/absence analyses, although this assumption may not hold. In an earlier analysis of around 500 of the donors, most TCR beta V segments appeared in productive rearrangements about 90% or about 30% of the time, broadly matching IMGT annotations.

To note about this clone: Its target antigen remains unknown. There are no base qualities to consult, and no much larger clone falls within one base.

Including cysteine and phenylalanine, the CDR3 has 16 amino acids. Only the CDR3 region is kept as DNA, spanning 48 bases read in frame from base 1. The germline V gene yields MNHNS for CDR1 and SASEGT for CDR2. V trim: 4 bases; J trim: 1 base; unmatched bases: 9. The library relied on the immunoSEQ multiplex PCR assay. For the multiplex PCR, a mixture combining 60 forward primers for TCR Vbeta segments and 13 reverse primers for TCR Jbeta segments was used. Amplification of the CDR3 region of rearranged TCR beta genes was performed with a multiplex PCR assay on genomic DNA. On the Illumina HiSeq System, the amplified TCR beta libraries were sequenced as 87-base-pair reads. In the paper's pipeline: Across the 600 to 700 repertoires, a later analysis counted 75 million to 90 million unique TCR beta chains, roughly 11 million of which were shared by at least two donors. To remove PCR and sequencing errors, raw reads were error-corrected and collapsed into unique sequences using a nearest-neighbor algorithm that merged closely related sequences. CDR3 sequences were aligned to IMGT reference sequences to assign V, D and J gene segments. Each retained sequence needed at least a six-nucleotide match to both a V gene segment and a J gene segment. Rearrangements were called productive when the CDR3 lacked stop codons and stayed in frame with V and J; all others were non-productive. CDR3 was defined by IMGT convention, running from the second conserved V-encoded cysteine to the conserved J-encoded phenylalanine. The earlier analysis of about 640 of the donors excluded any sequence lacking an unambiguous match to a single V gene segment. An earlier analysis of almost 600 of the donors classified V segments as functional when productive rearrangements were above 56.7% and as segregating when the standard deviation between donors was above 5%. A statistical classification framework was built for diagnosing cytomegalovirus status from the catalog of TCR beta chain sequences. In a later analysis, TCR nucleotide sequences were compared against IMGT/GENE-DB human TR gene sequences so that V and J genes could be assigned. Using the TCRdist pipeline, a later analysis assigned CDR3 sequences along with most-parsimonious VDJ recombination scenarios. In a later analysis, each TCR beta chain was defined by its CDR3 amino acid sequence together with its V-gene family, and reads without a unique V-gene family were excluded. In a later analysis, 500 to 700 highly shared, low-generation-probability nucleotide sequences were removed to address suspected cross-contamination and a sequencing artifact. For each public chain, a later analysis derived a clonal expansion index from normalized ranks of inferred template counts within each repertoire. Generation probabilities in a later analysis came from a VDJ recombination model fitted to out-of-frame rearrangements, and those results were checked against IGoR. Hypergeometric tests were used in a later analysis to score TCR-TCR, TCR-HLA and TCR-CMV co-occurrence, with a repertoire-size bias correction applied to the TCR pairs. To estimate false discovery rates, a later analysis permuted the HLA or CMV assignments 20 times. In a later analysis, co-occurring TCRs were grouped using DBSCAN, with TCRdist sequence similarity added in when clustering inside HLA-allele-positive subsets. Co-occurrence clustering excluded repertoires with fewer than 30,000 or more than 120,000 public chains, plus five with anomalous nucleotide sharing. Here the immuneACCESS table is served through TCRdb, limited to in-frame sequences with V and J called. Missing clones are a known gap in these copies; in checked studies unresolved V genes cover under half, and the rest lacks a known reason. Clone size and V and J calls were adopted from that table, with D and trimming inferred from the DNA. The sample contains 110,000 to 150,000 clones, roughly 70% of them found a single time. The top ten clonotypes cover around 7% of the sample.

The TCR comes from a man aged 25 to 45 in good health and CMV-seronegative. The chain is assembled from TRBV6-1 and TRBJ2-7; 8 nucleotides in the junction match TRBD1. Sample: PBMCs. CDR3 protein: CASSVLDRALSYEQYF. The DNA reads TGTGCCAGCAGTGTTTTGGACAGGGCCCTTTCCTACGAGCAGTACTTC.